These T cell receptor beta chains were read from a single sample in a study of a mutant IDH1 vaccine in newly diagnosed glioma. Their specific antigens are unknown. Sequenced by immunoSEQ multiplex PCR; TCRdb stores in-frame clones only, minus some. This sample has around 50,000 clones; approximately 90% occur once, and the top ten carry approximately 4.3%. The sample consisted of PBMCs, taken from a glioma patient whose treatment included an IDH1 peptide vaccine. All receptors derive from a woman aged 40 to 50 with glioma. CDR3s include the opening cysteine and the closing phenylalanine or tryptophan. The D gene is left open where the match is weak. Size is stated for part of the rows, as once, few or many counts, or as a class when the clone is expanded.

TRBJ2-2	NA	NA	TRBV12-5	CASGLSRGGGPTGELFF	TGTGCTAGTGGTTTGTCCCGGGGCGGGGGCCCCACCGGGGAGCTGTTTTTT
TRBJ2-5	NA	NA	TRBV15	CATSTTQETQYF	TGTGCCACCAGCACGACTCAAGAGACCCAGTACTTC
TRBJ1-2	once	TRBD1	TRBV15	CATSRVRGGTGDPPVYGYTF	TGTGCCACCAGCAGAGTGAGAGGGGGGACAGGGGACCCACCAGTCTATGGCTACACCTTC
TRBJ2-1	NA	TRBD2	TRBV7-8	CASSPSGVWRNEQFF	TGTGCCAGCAGCCCTAGCGGGGTCTGGCGCAATGAGCAGTTCTTC
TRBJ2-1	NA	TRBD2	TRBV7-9	CASSLALAGGPVPNEQFF	TGTGCCAGCAGCTTAGCGCTAGCGGGGGGGCCGGTGCCCAATGAGCAGTTCTTC
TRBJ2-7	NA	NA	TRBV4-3	CASSQDGSEQYF	TGCGCCAGCAGCCAAGATGGCAGCGAGCAGTACTTC
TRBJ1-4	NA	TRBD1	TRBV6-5	CASMLSGTANEKLFF	TGTGCCAGCATGCTCTCCGGGACAGCGAATGAAAAACTGTTTTTT
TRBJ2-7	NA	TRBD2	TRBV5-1	CASSLAAGLAGDEQYF	TGCGCCAGCAGCTTGGCGGCGGGACTAGCGGGAGACGAGCAGTACTTC
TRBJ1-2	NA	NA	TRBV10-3	CAISRDDSYGYTF	TGTGCCATCAGCCGTGATGACTCCTATGGCTACACCTTC
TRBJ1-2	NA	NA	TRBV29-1	CSVERPGHAYGYTF	TGCAGCGTTGAACGCCCCGGTCATGCGTATGGCTACACCTTC
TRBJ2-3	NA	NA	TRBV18	CASSSRQVSSTDTQYF	TGTGCCAGCTCGTCGAGACAGGTTTCTAGCACAGATACGCAGTATTTT
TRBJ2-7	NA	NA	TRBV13	CASSGWPGTSYEQYF	TGTGCCAGCAGCGGATGGCCAGGGACTTCCTACGAGCAGTACTTC
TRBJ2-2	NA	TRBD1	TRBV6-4	CASSDSVGTGGTGELFF	TGTGCCAGCAGTGACTCGGTCGGGACAGGGGGTACCGGGGAGCTGTTTTTT
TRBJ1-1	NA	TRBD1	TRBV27	CASPSGQGNTEAFF	TGTGCCAGCCCCTCTGGACAGGGGAACACTGAAGCTTTCTTT
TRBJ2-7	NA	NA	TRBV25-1	CASSDTYEQYF	TGTGCCAGCAGTGACACCTACGAGCAGTACTTC
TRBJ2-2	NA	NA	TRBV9	CASSVEVAGTGELFF	TGTGCCAGCAGCGTAGAGGTAGCCGGGACCGGGGAGCTGTTTTTT
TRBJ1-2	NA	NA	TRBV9	CASSVSGAYGYTF	TGTGCCAGCAGCGTATCAGGGGCCTATGGCTACACCTTC
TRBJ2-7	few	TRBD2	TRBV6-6	CASRGGAYEQYF	TGTGCCAGCAGGGGAGGGGCGTACGAGCAGTACTTC
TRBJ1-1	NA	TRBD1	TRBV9	CASSVSQGATEAFF	TGTGCCAGCAGCGTATCACAGGGGGCAACTGAAGCTTTCTTT
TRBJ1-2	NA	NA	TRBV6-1	CASRDQTSYGYTF	TGTGCCAGCAGAGACCAGACAAGCTATGGCTACACCTTC
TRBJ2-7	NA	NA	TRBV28	CASSLLHEQYF	TGTGCCAGCAGCCTCCTTCACGAGCAGTACTTC
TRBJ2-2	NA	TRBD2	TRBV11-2	CASSLRVWTSGRSAGELFF	TGTGCCAGCAGCTTACGAGTCTGGACTAGCGGGAGATCGGCGGGGGAGCTGTTTTTT